Included here is one T cell receptor beta chain sequence, with context. The repertoire was sequenced with immunoSEQ multiplex PCR; TCRdb's copy has only in-frame clones and lacks some. The table has roughly 6,000 clones, around 72% seen once. V shed 5 bases and J 7 bases; nucleotides not matched to a gene: 7. From germline, CDR1 is LGHNA and CDR2 YSLEER. The CDR3 has 14 residues. The source of the sample is a study of high-grade serous ovarian cancer treatment subgroups. Tumor samples were obtained before definitive surgery or chemotherapy. This sequence originates from a human donor with high-grade serous ovarian cancer. Sequenced sample: tumor tissue. This rearrangement joins TRBV4-3 to TRBJ2-1; 8 positions agree with TRBD2. DNA for the CDR3: TGCGCCAGCAGCGCGGGCGGGGGGTGGAATGAGCAGTTCTTC. Translating it yields CASSAGGGWNEQFF.